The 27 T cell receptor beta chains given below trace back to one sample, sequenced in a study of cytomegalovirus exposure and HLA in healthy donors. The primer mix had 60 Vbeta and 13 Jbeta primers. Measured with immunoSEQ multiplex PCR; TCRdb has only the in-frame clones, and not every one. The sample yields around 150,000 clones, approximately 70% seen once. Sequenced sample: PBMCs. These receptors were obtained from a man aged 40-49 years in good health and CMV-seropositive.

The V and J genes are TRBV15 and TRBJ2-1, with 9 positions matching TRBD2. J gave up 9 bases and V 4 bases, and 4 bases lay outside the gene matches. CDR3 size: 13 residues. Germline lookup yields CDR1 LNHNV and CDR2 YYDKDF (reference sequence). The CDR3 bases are TGTGCCACCAGCATTGCTAGCGGGGTTGAGCAGTTCTTC. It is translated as CATSIASGVEQFF.

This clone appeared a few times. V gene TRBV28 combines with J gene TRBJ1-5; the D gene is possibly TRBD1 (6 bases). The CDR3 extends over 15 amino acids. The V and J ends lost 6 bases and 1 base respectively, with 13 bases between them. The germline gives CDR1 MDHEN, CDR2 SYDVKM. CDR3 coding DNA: TGTGCCAGCAGGACCCCGAGGGGGAGCAATCAGCCCCAGCATTTT. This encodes CASRTPRGSNQPQHF.

The CDR3 DNA reads TGTGCCAGCAGCGTAACGCAGGCATCGGGAAACACCATATATTTT. Protein sequence: CASSVTQASGNTIYF. V and J are TRBV9 and TRBJ1-3; D remains unclear. The CDR3 is 15 residues long. Germline CDR1 and CDR2: SGDLS and YYNGEE. V lost 1 base, J lost 4 bases, and 12 bases lay in between.

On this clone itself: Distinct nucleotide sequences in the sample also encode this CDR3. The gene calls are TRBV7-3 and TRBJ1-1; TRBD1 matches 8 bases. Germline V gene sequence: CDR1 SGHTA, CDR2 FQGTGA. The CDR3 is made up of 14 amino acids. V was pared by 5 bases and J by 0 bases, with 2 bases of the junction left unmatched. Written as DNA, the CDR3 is TGTGCCAGCAGCCCAGGGGGCATGAACACTGAAGCTTTCTTT. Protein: CASSPGGMNTEAFF.

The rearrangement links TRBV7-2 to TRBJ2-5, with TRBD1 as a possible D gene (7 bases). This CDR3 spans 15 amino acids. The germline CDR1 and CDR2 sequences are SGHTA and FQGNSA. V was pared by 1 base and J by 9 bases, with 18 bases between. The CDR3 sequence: CASSLDIGGREAQYF. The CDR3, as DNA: TGTGCCAGCAGCTTAGATATAGGGGGCAGGGAGGCCCAGTACTTC.

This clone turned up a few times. The CDR3 sequence is CASTHPGRRETQYF. The CDR3, as DNA: TGTGCCAGCACCCACCCAGGTCGCCGAGAGACCCAGTACTTC. V is TRBV25-1 and J is TRBJ2-5, with D unclear. V was trimmed by 7 bases and J by 4 bases, leaving 16 bases between them. This CDR3 has 14 amino acids. Germline CDR1 MGHDK, CDR2 SYGVNS.

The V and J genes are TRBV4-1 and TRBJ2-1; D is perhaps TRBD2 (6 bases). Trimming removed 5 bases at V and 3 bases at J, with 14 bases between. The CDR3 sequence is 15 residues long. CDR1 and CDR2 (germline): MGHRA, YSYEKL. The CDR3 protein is CASSFAGRFYNEQFF. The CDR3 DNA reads TGCGCCAGCAGCTTCGCGGGACGTTTCTACAATGAGCAGTTCTTC.

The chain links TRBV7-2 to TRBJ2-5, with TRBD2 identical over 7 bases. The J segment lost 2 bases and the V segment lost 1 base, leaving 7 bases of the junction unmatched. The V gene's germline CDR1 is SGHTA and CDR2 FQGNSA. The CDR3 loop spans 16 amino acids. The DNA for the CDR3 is TGTGCCAGCAGCTTAGTAGGGCTAGCGGTACAAGAGACCCAGTACTTC. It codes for CASSLVGLAVQETQYF.

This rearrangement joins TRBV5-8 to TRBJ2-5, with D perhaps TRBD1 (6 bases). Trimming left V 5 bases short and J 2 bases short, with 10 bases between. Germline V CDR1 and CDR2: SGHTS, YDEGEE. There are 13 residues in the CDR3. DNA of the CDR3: TGTGCCAGCAGTTTCAGGGGACAAGAGACCCAGTACTTC. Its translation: CASSFRGQETQYF.

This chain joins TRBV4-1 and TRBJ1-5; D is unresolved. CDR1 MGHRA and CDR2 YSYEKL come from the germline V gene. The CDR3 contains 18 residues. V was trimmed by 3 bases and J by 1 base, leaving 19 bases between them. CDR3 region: CASSHLRRGNGSNQPQHF. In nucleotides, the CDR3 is TGCGCCAGCAGCCACCTACGAAGAGGGAACGGGAGCAATCAGCCCCAGCATTTT.

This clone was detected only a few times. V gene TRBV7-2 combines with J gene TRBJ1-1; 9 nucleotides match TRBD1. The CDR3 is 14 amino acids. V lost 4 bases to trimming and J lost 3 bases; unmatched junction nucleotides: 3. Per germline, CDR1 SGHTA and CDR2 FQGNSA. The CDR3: CASSSGQGHTEAFF. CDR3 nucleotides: TGTGCCAGCAGCTCTGGACAGGGGCACACTGAAGCTTTCTTT.

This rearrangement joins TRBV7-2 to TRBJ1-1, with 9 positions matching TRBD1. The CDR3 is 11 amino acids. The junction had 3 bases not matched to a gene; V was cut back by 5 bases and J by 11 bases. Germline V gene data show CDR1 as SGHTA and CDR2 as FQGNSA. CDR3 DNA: TGTGCCAGCAGCCCGGACAGGGGCGCTTTCTTT. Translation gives CASSPDRGAFF.

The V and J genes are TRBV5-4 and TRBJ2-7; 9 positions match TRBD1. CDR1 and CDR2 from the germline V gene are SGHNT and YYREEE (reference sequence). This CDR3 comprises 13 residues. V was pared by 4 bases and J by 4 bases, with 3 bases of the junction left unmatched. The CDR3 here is CASSRTGVYEQYF. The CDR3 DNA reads TGTGCCAGCAGCCGGACAGGGGTTTACGAGCAGTACTTC.

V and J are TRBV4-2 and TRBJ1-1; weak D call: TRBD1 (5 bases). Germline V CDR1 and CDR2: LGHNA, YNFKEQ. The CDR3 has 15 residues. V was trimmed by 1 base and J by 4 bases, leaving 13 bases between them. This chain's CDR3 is CASSQGEGPGTEAFF. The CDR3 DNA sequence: TGTGCCAGCAGCCAAGGGGAGGGGCCGGGCACTGAAGCTTTCTTT.

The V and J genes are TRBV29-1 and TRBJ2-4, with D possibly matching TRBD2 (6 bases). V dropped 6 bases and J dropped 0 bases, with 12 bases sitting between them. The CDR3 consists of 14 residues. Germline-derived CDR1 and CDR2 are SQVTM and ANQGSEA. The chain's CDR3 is CSVREALAKNIQYF. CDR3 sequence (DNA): TGCAGCGTCAGGGAGGCGTTAGCCAAAAACATTCAGTACTTC.

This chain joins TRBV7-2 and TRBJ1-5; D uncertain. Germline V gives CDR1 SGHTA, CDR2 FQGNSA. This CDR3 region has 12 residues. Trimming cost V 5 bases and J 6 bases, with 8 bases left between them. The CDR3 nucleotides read TGTGCCAGCAGCACCGGTGGTCAGCCCCAGCATTTT. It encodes CASSTGGQPQHF.

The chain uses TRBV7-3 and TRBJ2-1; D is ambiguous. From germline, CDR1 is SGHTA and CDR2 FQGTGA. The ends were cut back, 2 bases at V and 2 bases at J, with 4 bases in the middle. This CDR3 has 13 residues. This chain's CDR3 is CASSLGTYNEQFF. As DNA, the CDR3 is TGTGCCAGCAGCTTAGGCACCTACAATGAGCAGTTCTTC. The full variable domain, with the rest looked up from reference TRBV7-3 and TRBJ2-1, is GAGVSQTPSNKVTEKGKYVELRCDPISGHTALYWYRQSLGQGPEFLIYFQGTGAADDSGLPNDRFFAVRPEGSVSTLKIQRTERGDSAVYLCASSLGTYNEQFFGPGTRLTVL.

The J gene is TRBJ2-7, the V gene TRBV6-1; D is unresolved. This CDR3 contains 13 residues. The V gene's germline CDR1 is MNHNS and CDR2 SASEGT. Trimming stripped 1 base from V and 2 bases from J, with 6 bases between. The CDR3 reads CASSEVVAYEQYF. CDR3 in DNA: TGTGCCAGCAGTGAAGTGGTAGCCTACGAGCAGTACTTC.

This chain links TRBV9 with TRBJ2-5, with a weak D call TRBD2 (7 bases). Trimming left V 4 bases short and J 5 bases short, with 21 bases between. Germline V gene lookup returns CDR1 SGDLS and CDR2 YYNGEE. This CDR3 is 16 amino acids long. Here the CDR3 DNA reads TGTGCCAGCAGCCCGGCCTTGGGGGGGGCCAGGGAGACCCAGTACTTC. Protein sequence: CASSPALGGARETQYF.

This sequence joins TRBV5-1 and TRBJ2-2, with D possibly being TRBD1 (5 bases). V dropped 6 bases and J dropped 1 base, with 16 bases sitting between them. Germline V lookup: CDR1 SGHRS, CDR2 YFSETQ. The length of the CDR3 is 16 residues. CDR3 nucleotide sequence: TGCGCCAGCACTACAGTATCCGGACAGAACACCGGGGAGCTGTTTTTT. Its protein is CASTTVSGQNTGELFF. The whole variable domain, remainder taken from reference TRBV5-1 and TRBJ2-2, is KAGVTQTPRYLIKTRGQQVTLSCSPISGHRSVSWYQQTPGQGLQFLFEYFSETQRNKGNFPGRFSGRQFSNSRSEMNVSTLELGDSALYLCASTTVSGQNTGELFFGEGSRLTVL.

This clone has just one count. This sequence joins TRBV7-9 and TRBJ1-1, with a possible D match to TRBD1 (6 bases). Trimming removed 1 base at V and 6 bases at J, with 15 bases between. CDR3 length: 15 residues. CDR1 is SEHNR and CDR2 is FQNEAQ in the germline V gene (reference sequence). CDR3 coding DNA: TGTGCCAGCAGCTTAGGGGGACAAGGTCGGCCTGAAGCTTTCTTT. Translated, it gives CASSLGGQGRPEAFF.

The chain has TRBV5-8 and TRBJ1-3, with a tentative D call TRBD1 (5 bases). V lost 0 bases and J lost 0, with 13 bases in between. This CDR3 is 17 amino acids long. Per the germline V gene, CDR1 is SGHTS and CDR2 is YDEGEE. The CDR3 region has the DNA TGTGCCAGCAGCTTGGCCCTGGGGGGACCCTCTGGAAACACCATATATTTT. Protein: CASSLALGGPSGNTIYF.

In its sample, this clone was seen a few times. CDR3 DNA: TGTGCCAGCAGTCCGGGGACTAGCGGGGCCATCCTTCTAGCCAAAAACATTCAGTACTTC. It specifies CASSPGTSGAILLAKNIQYF. The J gene is TRBJ2-4, the V gene TRBV27; 13 nucleotides align to TRBD2. Germline lookup yields CDR1 MNHEY and CDR2 SMNVEV (reference sequence). The V and J ends lost 5 bases and 0 bases, in that order; junction bases with no gene match: 13. The CDR3 contains 20 residues.

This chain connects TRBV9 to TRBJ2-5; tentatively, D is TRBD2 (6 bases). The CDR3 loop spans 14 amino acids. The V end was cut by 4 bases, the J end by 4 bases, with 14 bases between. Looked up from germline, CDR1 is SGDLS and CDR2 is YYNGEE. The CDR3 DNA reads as TGTGCCAGCAGCAATGGGGACTGGAGAGAGACCCAGTACTTC. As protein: CASSNGDWRETQYF.

This CDR3 is CASSLESPLAGYEQFF. In DNA, the CDR3 is TGTGCCAGCAGCTTAGAATCCCCACTAGCGGGGTATGAGCAGTTCTTC. The chain links TRBV7-6 to TRBJ2-1; 10 nucleotides agree with TRBD2. Germline CDR1 SGHVS, CDR2 FNYEAQ. This CDR3 is built from 16 residues. J lost 8 bases, V lost 1 base, and 8 bases had no gene match.

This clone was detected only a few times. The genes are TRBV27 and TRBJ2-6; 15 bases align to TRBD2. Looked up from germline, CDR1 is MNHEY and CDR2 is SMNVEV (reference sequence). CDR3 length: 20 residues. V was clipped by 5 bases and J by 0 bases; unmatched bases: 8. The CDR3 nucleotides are TGTGCCAGCAGTCTCCGGACTAGCGGGGGGGTTAGCTCTGGGGCCAACGTCCTGACTTTC. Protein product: CASSLRTSGGVSSGANVLTF. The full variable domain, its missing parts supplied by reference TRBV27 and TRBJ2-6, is EAQVTQNPRYLITVTGKKLTVTCSQNMNHEYMSWYRQDPGLGLRQIYYSMNVEVTDKGDVPEGYKVSRKEKRNFPLILESPSPNQTSLYFCASSLRTSGGVSSGANVLTFGAGSRLTVL.

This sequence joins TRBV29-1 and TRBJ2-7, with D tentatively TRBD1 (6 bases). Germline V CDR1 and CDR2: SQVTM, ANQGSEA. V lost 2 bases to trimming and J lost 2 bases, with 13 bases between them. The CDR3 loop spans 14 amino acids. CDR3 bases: TGCAGCGTTGAACCGGGACATGGGACCTACGAGCAGTACTTC. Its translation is CSVEPGHGTYEQYF.